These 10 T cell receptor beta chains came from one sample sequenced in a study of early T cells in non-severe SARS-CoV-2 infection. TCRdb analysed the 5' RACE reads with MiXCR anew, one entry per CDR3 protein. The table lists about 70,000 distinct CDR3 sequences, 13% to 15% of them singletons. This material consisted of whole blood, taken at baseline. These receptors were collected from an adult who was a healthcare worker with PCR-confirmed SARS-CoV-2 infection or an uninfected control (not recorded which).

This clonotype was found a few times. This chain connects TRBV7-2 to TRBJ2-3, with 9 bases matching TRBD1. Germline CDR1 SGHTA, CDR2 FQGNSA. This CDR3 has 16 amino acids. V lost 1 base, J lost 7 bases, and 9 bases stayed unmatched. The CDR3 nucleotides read TGTGCCAGCAGCTTAGGGACAGGGGTCTGGACAAATACGCAGTATTTT. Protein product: CASSLGTGVWTNTQYF.

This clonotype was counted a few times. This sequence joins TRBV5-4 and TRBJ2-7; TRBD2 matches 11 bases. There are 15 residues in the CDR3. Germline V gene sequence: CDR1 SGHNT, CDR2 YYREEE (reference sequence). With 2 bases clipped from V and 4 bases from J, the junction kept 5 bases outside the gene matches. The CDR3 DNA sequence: TGTGCCAGCAGCTTAAGACTAGCGGGATATTACGAGCAGTACTTC. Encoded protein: CASSLRLAGYYEQYF. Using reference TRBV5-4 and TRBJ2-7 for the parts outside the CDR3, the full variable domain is ETGVTQSPTHLIKTRGQQVTLRCSSQSGHNTVSWYQQALGQGPQFIFQYYREEENGRGNFPPRFSGLQFPNYSSELNVNALELDDSALYLCASSLRLAGYYEQYFGPGTRLTVT.

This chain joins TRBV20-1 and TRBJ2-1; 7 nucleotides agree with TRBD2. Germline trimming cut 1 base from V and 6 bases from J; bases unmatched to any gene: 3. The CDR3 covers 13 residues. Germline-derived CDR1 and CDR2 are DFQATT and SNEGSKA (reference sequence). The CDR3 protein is CSARASGGNEQFF. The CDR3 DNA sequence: TGCAGTGCTAGAGCGTCGGGAGGCAATGAGCAGTTCTTC.

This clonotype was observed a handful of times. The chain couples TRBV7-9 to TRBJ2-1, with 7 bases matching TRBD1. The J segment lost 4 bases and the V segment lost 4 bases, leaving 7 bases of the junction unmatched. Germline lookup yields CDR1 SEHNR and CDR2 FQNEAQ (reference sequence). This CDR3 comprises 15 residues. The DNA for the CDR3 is TGTGCCAGCAGCTCCATCCGGGACAGATACAATGAGCAGTTCTTC. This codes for CASSSIRDRYNEQFF.

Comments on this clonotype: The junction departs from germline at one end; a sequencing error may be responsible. CDR3 protein: CASSPPGLASFNEQFF. In DNA, the CDR3 is TGCGCCAGCAGCCCCCCGGGACTAGCGTCCTTCAATGAGCAGTTCTTC. The genes are TRBV5-1 and TRBJ2-1, with 10 bases identical to TRBD2. Germline CDR1 is SGHRS and CDR2 is YFSETQ. The CDR3 has 16 residues.

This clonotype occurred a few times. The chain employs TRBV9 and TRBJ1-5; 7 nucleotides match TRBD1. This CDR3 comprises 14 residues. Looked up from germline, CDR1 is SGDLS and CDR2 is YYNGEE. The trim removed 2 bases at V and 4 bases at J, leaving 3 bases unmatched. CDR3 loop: CASSVLQGNQPQHF. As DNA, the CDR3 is TGTGCCAGCAGCGTCCTACAGGGGAATCAGCCCCAGCATTTT.

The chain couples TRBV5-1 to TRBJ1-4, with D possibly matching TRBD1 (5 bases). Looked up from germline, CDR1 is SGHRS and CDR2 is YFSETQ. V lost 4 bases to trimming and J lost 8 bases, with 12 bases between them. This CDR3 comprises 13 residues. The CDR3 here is CASSGDYREKLFF. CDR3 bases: TGCGCCAGCAGCGGGGACTACAGGGAAAAACTGTTTTTT.

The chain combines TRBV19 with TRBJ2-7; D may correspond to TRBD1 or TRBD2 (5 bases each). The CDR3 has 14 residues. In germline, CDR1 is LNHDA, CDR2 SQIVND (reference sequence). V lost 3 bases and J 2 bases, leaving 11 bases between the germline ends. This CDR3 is CASSIRDGAYEQYF. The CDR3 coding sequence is TGTGCCAGTAGTATCCGGGACGGAGCCTACGAGCAGTACTTC.

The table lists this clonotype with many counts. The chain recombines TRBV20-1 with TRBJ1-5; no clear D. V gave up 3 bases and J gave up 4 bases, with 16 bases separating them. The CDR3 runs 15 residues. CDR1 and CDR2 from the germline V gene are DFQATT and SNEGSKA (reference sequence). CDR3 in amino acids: CSARGGRRVNQPQHF. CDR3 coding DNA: TGCAGTGCTAGGGGAGGCCGGAGGGTAAATCAGCCCCAGCATTTT.

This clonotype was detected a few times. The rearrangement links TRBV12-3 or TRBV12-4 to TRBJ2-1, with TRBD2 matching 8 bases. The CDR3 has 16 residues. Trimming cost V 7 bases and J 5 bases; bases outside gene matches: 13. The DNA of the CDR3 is TGTGCCAGCAATCTCGGACCCGGGAGGGGGGACAATGAGCAGTTCTTC. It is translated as CASNLGPGRGDNEQFF.